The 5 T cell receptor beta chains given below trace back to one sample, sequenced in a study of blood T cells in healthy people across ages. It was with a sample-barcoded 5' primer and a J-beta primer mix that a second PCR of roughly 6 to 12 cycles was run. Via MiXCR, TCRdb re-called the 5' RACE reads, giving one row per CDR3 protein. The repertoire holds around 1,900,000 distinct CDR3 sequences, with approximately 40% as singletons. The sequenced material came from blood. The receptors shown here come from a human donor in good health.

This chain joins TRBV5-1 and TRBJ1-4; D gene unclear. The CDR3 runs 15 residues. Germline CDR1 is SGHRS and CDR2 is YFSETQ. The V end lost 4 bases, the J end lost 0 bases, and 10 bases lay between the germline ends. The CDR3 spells CASSTSFATNEKLFF. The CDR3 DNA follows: TGCGCCAGCAGCACGTCATTTGCAACTAATGAAAAACTGTTTTTT. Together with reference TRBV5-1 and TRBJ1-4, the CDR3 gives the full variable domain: KAGVTQTPRYLIKTRGQQVTLSCSPISGHRSVSWYQQTPGQGLQFLFEYFSETQRNKGNFPGRFSGRQFSNSRSEMNVSTLELGDSALYLCASSTSFATNEKLFFGSGTQLSVL.

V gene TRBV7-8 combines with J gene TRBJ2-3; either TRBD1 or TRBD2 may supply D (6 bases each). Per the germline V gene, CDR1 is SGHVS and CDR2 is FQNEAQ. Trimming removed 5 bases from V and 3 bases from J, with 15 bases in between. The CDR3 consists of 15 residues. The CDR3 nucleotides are TGTGCCAGCAGCATGACGGAGGGGGATACAGATACGCAGTATTTT. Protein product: CASSMTEGDTDTQYF.

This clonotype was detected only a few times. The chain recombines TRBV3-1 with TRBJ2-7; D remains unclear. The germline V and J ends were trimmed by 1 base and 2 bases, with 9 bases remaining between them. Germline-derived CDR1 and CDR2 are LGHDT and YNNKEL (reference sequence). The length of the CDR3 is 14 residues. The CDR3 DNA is TGTGCCAGCAGCCAAGTTGAACGACCCTACGAGCAGTACTTC. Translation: CASSQVERPYEQYF.

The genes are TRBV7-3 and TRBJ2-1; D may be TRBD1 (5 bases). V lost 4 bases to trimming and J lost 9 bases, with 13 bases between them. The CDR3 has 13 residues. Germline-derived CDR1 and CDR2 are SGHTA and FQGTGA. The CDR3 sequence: CASSSGQVGEQFF. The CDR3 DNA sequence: TGTGCCAGCAGCTCAGGACAAGTAGGTGAGCAGTTCTTC.

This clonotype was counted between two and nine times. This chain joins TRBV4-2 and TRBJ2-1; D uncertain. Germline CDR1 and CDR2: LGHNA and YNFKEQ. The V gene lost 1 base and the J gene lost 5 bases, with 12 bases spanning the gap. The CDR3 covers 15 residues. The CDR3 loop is CASSQVVGGNNEQFF. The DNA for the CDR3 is TGTGCCAGCAGCCAAGTGGTCGGCGGAAACAATGAGCAGTTCTTC.